This T cell receptor beta chain was sequenced for a study of blood T cell repertoires in COVID-19 (dated by TCRdb to the early 2020s). Background on the whole study: Collaborator samples came from the United States, Italy and Spain and covered acute and convalescent phases of COVID-19. The material from the prospective study consisted of cDNA or gDNA derived from T cells, B-cell-depleted T cells, or PBMCs. Subjects who had been exposed to COVID-19, were actively infected with it, or had recovered from it provided the deeply sampled blood TCRbeta repertoires that made up the dataset. HLA class I and class II types, where available, came from metadata supplied by the sample provider rather than from assay-based typing. The samples were drawn from two sources: the first 160 participants of the ongoing ImmuneRACE study, and 1,000 to 1,500 subjects contributed by 6 global collaborators. Sample metadata almost always included a de-identified subject ID, COVID-19 status, age in years and sex. The repertoires were released in a freely available public database meant as a resource for research on the immune response to SARS-CoV-2.

What the study reported, not specific to this receptor: The amount of clinical and demographic metadata varied by source and participant and was provided uncurated.

TCRbeta CDR3 regions were amplified from genomic DNA using the immunoSEQ Assay, a bias-controlled multiplex PCR. The published analysis was carried out like this. Within the assay, amplification of reference gene primers was used to estimate how many nucleated cells each sample contained. Sequence reads were collapsed and filtered to measure the absolute abundance of every unique TCRbeta CDR3 rearrangement. Productive Simpson clonality was computed per sample as the square root of Simpson's diversity index over productive rearrangements. What TCRdb holds here is the immuneACCESS table cut down to in-frame rearrangements. Part of the clones is not present; checked against another copy, under half of the missing clones reflect an unresolved V gene, and the others are unexplained. V and J calls and clone size come straight from that table; D and trimming were deduced from the DNA. The sample table records about 190,000 clones; almost 90% of these occur just once. The ten largest account for 0.62% of the sample.

To note about this clone: No antigen is known for it. No base quality values were provided; no much bigger clone lies one nucleotide off.

Each collaborating institution followed its own protocols to collect whole blood in K2EDTA tubes. For TCRbeta analysis, collaborators shipped samples in one of three forms: frozen whole blood, isolated PBMCs, or DNA extracted from either of those sample types. Taken from the germline V gene, the CDR1 and CDR2 loops are SGHVS and FNYEAQ. Trimming removed 5 bases from V and 6 bases from J; the gene matches leave 7 bases unexplained. The CDR3 spans 14 residues, from the cysteine through the phenylalanine. CDR3 DNA is the only sequence kept; it has 42 bases, read in frame from the first base. The chain is encoded by TRBV7-6 joined to TRBJ2-3; TRBD1 lines up with 8 middle nucleotides. This receptor was obtained from a middle-aged man with acute or convalescent COVID-19. Sequences were obtained from peripheral blood. The CDR3 is CASSDGQGRDTQYF. The bases read TGTGCCAGCAGCGATGGACAGGGAAGGGATACGCAGTATTTT. Outside the CDR3, residues come from the reference TRBV7-6 and TRBJ2-3 proteins, so the full variable domain is: GAGVSQSPRYKVTKRGQDVALRCDPISGHVSLYWYRQALGQGPEFLTYFNYEAQQDKSGLPNDRFSAERPEGSISTLTIQRTEQRDSAMYRCASSDGQGRDTQYFGPGTRLTVL.